This TCR beta chain was sequenced in a study of cytomegalovirus exposure and HLA in healthy donors. Broader study findings: Later analysis found that TCR beta chains associated with HLA were more clonally expanded than other, equally common chains. The study recorded 150 to 200 TCR beta chains that were cytomegalovirus-associated. As a later analysis revealed, most CMV-associated TCR beta chains appeared HLA-restricted.

The PCR used 60 Vbeta and 13 Jbeta primers. Assay used: immunoSEQ multiplex PCR; TCRdb lists only in-frame clones, some missing. This sample has 110,000 or so clones, with approximately 80% found just once. The CDR3 loop spans 13 amino acids. The J segment lost 7 bases and the V segment lost 4 bases, leaving 4 bases of the junction unmatched. Looked up from germline, CDR1 is LNHDA and CDR2 is SQIVND (reference sequence). Turning to this clone: As yet, its antigen is unknown.

The receptor comes from a man between 18 and 29 years old in good health and CMV-seropositive. Sequencing used PBMCs. The rearrangement links TRBV19 to TRBJ2-1; 7 nucleotides line up with TRBD2. The CDR3 reads CASSTPGGNEQFF. As DNA, the CDR3 is TGTGCCAGTAGTACGCCGGGAGGAAATGAGCAGTTCTTC.